This T cell receptor beta chain was identified during a study of identical twins. Every one of the donors was a healthy Caucasian. With template switching, a universal primer site was added, and the cDNA carried unique molecular identifiers. TCRdb called the 5' RACE reads again in MiXCR, with one record for every CDR3 protein. Here the sample spans 200,000 to 250,000 distinct CDR3 sequences, approximately 7.3% being singletons. Trimming took off 1 base at V and 2 bases at J, with 5 bases between the two ends. Germline V gives CDR1 SGHVS, CDR2 FNYEAQ. The CDR3 runs 13 residues. The sample holds many counts of this clonotype. This same sample was also part of a study on yellow fever vaccine responses in identical twins. This second report adds: Reportedly, the response of twins' T cells to the vaccine seemed partly convergent, partly personalized.

The receptor was derived from a young woman in good health. Sequencing used CD8+ T cells sorted from blood. The chain has TRBV7-6 and TRBJ1-1; D not resolved. CDR3 protein: CASSLEINTEAFF. CDR3 bases: TGTGCCAGCAGCTTAGAGATAAACACTGAAGCTTTCTTT.